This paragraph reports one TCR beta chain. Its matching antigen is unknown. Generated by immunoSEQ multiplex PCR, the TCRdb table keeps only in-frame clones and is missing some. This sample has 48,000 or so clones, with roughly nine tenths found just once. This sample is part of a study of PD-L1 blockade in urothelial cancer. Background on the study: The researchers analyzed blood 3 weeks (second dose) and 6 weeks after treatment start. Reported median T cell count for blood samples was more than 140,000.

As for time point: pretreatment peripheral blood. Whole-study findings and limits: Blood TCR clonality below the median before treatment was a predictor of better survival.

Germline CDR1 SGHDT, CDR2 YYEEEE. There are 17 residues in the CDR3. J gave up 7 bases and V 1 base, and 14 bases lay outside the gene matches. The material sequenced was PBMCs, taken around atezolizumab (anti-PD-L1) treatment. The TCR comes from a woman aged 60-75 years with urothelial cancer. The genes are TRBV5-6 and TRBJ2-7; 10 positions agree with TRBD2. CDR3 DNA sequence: TGTGCCAGCAGCTTGAGGGCTAGCGGGAGAGTAGCGGGAGAGCAGTACTTC. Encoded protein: CASSLRASGRVAGEQYF.